The sequence of this T cell receptor beta chain was determined in a study of CD8+ T cells in alopecia areata. Study-level results: Higher clonality was seen in lesional scalp than in normal scalp, especially in alopecia totalis/universalis.

Regarding this clone: Antigen specificity is unknown.

RNA, once extracted, was reverse transcribed into cDNA for use as the sequencing template. Sequenced by immunoSEQ multiplex PCR; TCRdb stores in-frame clones only, minus some. The data show 70,000 or so clones, approximately 60% seen once. Germline V gene data show CDR1 as SGHRS and CDR2 as YFSETQ. V was pared by 0 bases and J by 2 bases, with 3 bases of the junction left unmatched. CDR3 length: 16 amino acids. The chain links TRBV5-1 to TRBJ1-5; 9 nucleotides match TRBD1. The clonotype was recovered from a human donor with alopecia areata. This specimen was CD8+ T cells sorted from blood, taken at week 0. CDR3 coding DNA: TGCGCCAGCAGCTTGGGGGACAGGGAAGGCAATCAGCCCCAGCATTTT. This sequence encodes CASSLGDREGNQPQHF. Variable domain in full (rest from reference TRBV5-1 and TRBJ1-5): KAGVTQTPRYLIKTRGQQVTLSCSPISGHRSVSWYQQTPGQGLQFLFEYFSETQRNKGNFPGRFSGRQFSNSRSEMNVSTLELGDSALYLCASSLGDREGNQPQHFGDGTRLSIL.